The 21 T cell receptor beta chains presented below share a single source sample, sequenced in a study of T cell clones after liver transplantation. Sequencing used immunoSEQ multiplex PCR; TCRdb keeps in-frame clones, though not all of them. The data hold roughly 80,000 clones, with over 65% observed a single time. The source material was CD4+ T cells from blood, sampled at the 22-month timepoint. The source is a human patient who received a liver transplant. Among the T cells, some may be from the graft donor.

This clone appeared once. V gene TRBV6-1 combines with J gene TRBJ1-1, with a weak D call TRBD1 (5 bases). The length of the CDR3 is 12 residues. The V end was cut by 6 bases, the J end by 8 bases, with 13 bases between. Germline V gene lookup returns CDR1 MNHNS and CDR2 SASEGT. In nucleotides, the CDR3 is TGTGCCAGCAGCCACGACAGTTCCGAAGCTTTCTTT. Encoded protein: CASSHDSSEAFF.

The gene calls are TRBV6-5 and TRBJ1-5; maybe TRBD1 (6 bases). CDR1 is MNHEY, CDR2 SVGAGI, per germline. Trimming cost V 6 bases and J 5 bases, with 17 bases left between them. This CDR3 has 15 amino acids. The CDR3 region has the DNA TGTGCCAGCAGGGAGGACAGAGATGCTTATCAGCCCCAGCATTTT. It yields the protein CASREDRDAYQPQHF.

The chain links TRBV29-1 to TRBJ1-4; D possibly corresponds to TRBD1 (6 bases). V was trimmed by 3 bases and J by 8 bases, leaving 13 bases between them. This CDR3 comprises 13 residues. Germline-derived CDR1 and CDR2 are SQVTM and ANQGSEA. This CDR3 is CSVEGGAGEKLFF. CDR3 bases: TGCAGCGTTGAGGGGGGGGCTGGGGAAAAACTGTTTTTT.

Note on this clone: This same CDR3 is encoded by further DNA sequences in the sample. CDR3 DNA: TGCGCCAGCAGCCTACTAGCGGGAGCCTACAATGAGCAGTTCTTC. Translation: CASSLLAGAYNEQFF. This chain joins TRBV5-1 and TRBJ2-1; 11 positions agree with TRBD2. Germline CDR1 SGHRS, CDR2 YFSETQ. The CDR3 contains 15 residues. The V segment lost 4 bases and the J segment 2 bases; nucleotides outside the gene matches: 2.

The V gene is TRBV28, the J gene TRBJ2-2; 10 bases map to TRBD2. The CDR3 sequence is 17 residues long. CDR1 and CDR2 (germline): MDHEN, SYDVKM. With 2 bases clipped from V and 7 bases from J, the junction kept 10 bases outside the gene matches. The CDR3 protein is CASSLLSSGLAVGELFF. The CDR3 DNA sequence: TGTGCCAGCAGTTTACTTTCCTCCGGACTAGCGGTCGGGGAGCTGTTTTTT.

Only a few counts were recorded for this clone. The chain employs TRBV10-2 and TRBJ1-5; D unclear. CDR1 and CDR2 from the germline V gene are WSHSY and SAAADI. Between the trimmed V and J ends, which lost 6 bases and 2 bases, there was a span of 5 bases. CDR3 length: 12 residues. The CDR3 loop reads CASREGNQPQHF. CDR3 bases: TGCGCCAGCAGGGAGGGCAATCAGCCCCAGCATTTT.

The CDR3 is CASSRRQGPRGTEAFF. DNA of the CDR3: TGTGCCAGTAGCCGACGACAGGGGCCGCGGGGCACTGAAGCTTTCTTT. The V call is TRBV19, the J call TRBJ1-1; 8 bases fit TRBD1. The CDR3 totals 16 residues. Germline assignment: CDR1 LNHDA and CDR2 SQIVND (reference sequence). V dropped 6 bases and J dropped 4; count of bases not matched to a gene: 13. The variable domain in full, completed from reference TRBV19 and TRBJ1-1, reads DGGITQSPKYLFRKEGQNVTLSCEQNLNHDAMYWYRQDPGQGLRLIYYSQIVNDFQKGDIAEGYSVSREKKESFPLTVTSAQKNPTAFYLCASSRRQGPRGTEAFFGQGTRLTVV.

This clone was seen once. J is TRBJ2-1 and V is TRBV29-1; weak D call: TRBD1 (5 bases). The CDR3 is 14 amino acids. The germline V gene has CDR1 SQVTM and CDR2 ANQGSEA. V was trimmed by 3 bases and J by 2 bases, leaving 11 bases between them. The CDR3 region has the DNA TGCAGCGTTGATGGCCAGGGTCCCTACAATGAGCAGTTCTTC. Protein sequence: CSVDGQGPYNEQFF.

The chain combines TRBV2 with TRBJ1-3; no reliable D call. V lost 2 bases to trimming and J lost 0 bases, with 5 bases between them. Germline V gene lookup returns CDR1 SNHLY and CDR2 FYNNEI. The CDR3 extends over 14 amino acids. The CDR3 loop reads CASSESVSGNTIYF. The DNA of the CDR3 is TGTGCCAGCAGTGAATCGGTCTCTGGAAACACCATATATTTT. The entire variable domain, with the rest obtained from reference TRBV2 and TRBJ1-3, is as follows: EPEVTQTPSHQVTQMGQEVILRCVPISNHLYFYWYRQILGQKVEFLVSFYNNEISEKSEIFDDQFSVERPDGSNFTLKIRSTKLEDSAMYFCASSESVSGNTIYFGEGSWLTVV.

The chain combines TRBV11-2 with TRBJ2-3; D may match TRBD1 or TRBD2 (5 bases each). CDR3 size: 16 residues. CDR1 is SGHAT, CDR2 FQNNGV, per germline. Trimming shortened V by 5 bases and J by 5 bases, and 20 bases separated the two germline ends. Here the CDR3 reads CASSAAVGVREDTQYF. The CDR3 DNA reads TGTGCCAGCAGCGCGGCCGTGGGGGTTCGGGAAGATACGCAGTATTTT.

V usage is TRBV19 and J usage is TRBJ1-5, with 12 bases that match TRBD1. J lost 3 bases, V lost 6 bases, and 0 bases had no gene match. The CDR3 sequence is 14 residues long. CDR1 and CDR2 from the germline V gene are LNHDA and SQIVND (reference sequence). The CDR3 reads CASRGQGANQPQHF. DNA of the CDR3: TGTGCCAGTAGGGGACAGGGGGCCAATCAGCCCCAGCATTTT.

The rearrangement links TRBV19 to TRBJ1-2, with D possibly TRBD1 on 5 matching bases. The CDR3 has 14 amino acids. The germline V and J ends were trimmed by 5 bases and 2 bases, with 12 bases remaining between them. CDR1 and CDR2 (germline): LNHDA, SQIVND (reference sequence). CDR3 sequence (DNA): TGTGCCAGTAGTGAAGGGGATCGGAACTATGGCTACACCTTC. The encoded protein is CASSEGDRNYGYTF.

The rearrangement uses TRBV5-1 and TRBJ1-4; the D is unclear. Trimming removed 3 bases at V and 2 bases at J, with 8 bases between. This CDR3 is 14 amino acids long. Germline CDR1 reads SGHRS; CDR2 reads YFSETQ. The CDR3 reads CASSSGLTNEKLFF. CDR3 nucleotides: TGCGCCAGCAGCTCGGGATTGACTAATGAAAAACTGTTTTTT.

This chain links TRBV5-1 with TRBJ2-7; no reliable D call. The V gene lost 4 bases and the J gene lost 0 bases, with 14 bases spanning the gap. The CDR3 has 15 amino acids. The germline V gene encodes CDR1 SGHRS and CDR2 YFSETQ. The CDR3 is CASSSASLSSYEQYF. Written as DNA, the CDR3 is TGCGCCAGCAGCAGCGCCAGCCTGAGCTCCTACGAGCAGTACTTC.

This clone was recorded once. The V gene is TRBV7-9, the J gene TRBJ2-1, with TRBD2 matching 9 bases. V lost 0 bases, J lost 6 bases, and 3 bases stayed unmatched. The CDR3 contains 15 residues. Per germline, CDR1 SEHNR and CDR2 FQNEAQ (reference sequence). CDR3 protein: CASSLASGGINEQFF. The CDR3 region has the DNA TGTGCCAGCAGCTTAGCCAGCGGGGGGATCAATGAGCAGTTCTTC.

This clone was counted a few times. The chain employs TRBV6-1 and TRBJ2-2; TRBD1 is a possible D gene (5 bases). The germline V gene encodes CDR1 MNHNS and CDR2 SASEGT. The length of the CDR3 is 13 residues. Trimming left V 6 bases short and J 2 bases short, with 7 bases between. CDR3 loop: CASRGPNTGELFF. DNA of the CDR3: TGTGCCAGCAGGGGGCCCAACACCGGGGAGCTGTTTTTT.

The gene calls are TRBV2 and TRBJ2-7; 7 bases fit TRBD1. Trimming took 2 bases from V and 0 from J; bases not matched to a gene: 4. Germline V lookup: CDR1 SNHLY, CDR2 FYNNEI. The CDR3 length is 15 residues. CDR3 sequence reads: CASSERGQSSYEQYF. In DNA form, the CDR3 reads TGTGCCAGCAGTGAACGGGGACAGAGCTCCTACGAGCAGTACTTC.

The rearrangement links TRBV28 to TRBJ2-4; TRBD2 matches 9 bases. V was clipped by 8 bases and J by 5 bases; unmatched bases: 7. Germline CDR1 is MDHEN and CDR2 is SYDVKM. This CDR3 is built from 14 residues. CDR3 sequence reads: CASDSGGGENIQYF. The CDR3 DNA reads as TGTGCCAGCGACTCAGGCGGGGGGGAAAACATTCAGTACTTC.

The gene calls are TRBV4-2 and TRBJ1-2; 9 bases fit TRBD1. This CDR3 contains 15 residues. In germline, CDR1 is LGHNA, CDR2 YNFKEQ. Trimming removed 1 base from V and 8 bases from J; junction bases left unmatched: 8. The CDR3 spells CASSQGDRDSVGYTF. The DNA for the CDR3 is TGTGCCAGCAGCCAAGGGGACAGGGACTCGGTAGGCTACACCTTC.

The CDR3 sequence: CASSATDGGNSPLHF. CDR3 nucleotide sequence: TGTGCCAGCAGCGCCACCGACGGGGGCAATTCACCCCTCCACTTT. This sequence joins TRBV9 and TRBJ1-6; D possibly corresponds to TRBD1 (6 bases). Germline V gene lookup returns CDR1 SGDLS and CDR2 YYNGEE. V was clipped by 3 bases and J by 7 bases, with 14 bases between them. The CDR3 is made up of 15 amino acids.

The J gene is TRBJ1-6, the V gene TRBV25-1; weak D call: TRBD1 (6 bases). This CDR3 spans 16 amino acids. With 0 bases removed from V and 7 bases from J, the gap between germline ends came to 13 bases. The germline V gene encodes CDR1 MGHDK and CDR2 SYGVNS. CDR3 sequence: CASSEYRGRQNSPLHF. In DNA form, the CDR3 reads TGTGCCAGCAGTGAATATCGGGGGCGGCAGAATTCACCCCTCCACTTT. The full variable domain, in which reference TRBV25-1 and TRBJ1-6 provide the parts outside the CDR3, is EADIYQTPRYLVIGTGKKITLECSQTMGHDKMYWYQQDPGMELHLIHYSYGVNSTEKGDLSSESTVSRIRTEHFPLTLESARPSHTSQYLCASSEYRGRQNSPLHFGNGTRLTVT.